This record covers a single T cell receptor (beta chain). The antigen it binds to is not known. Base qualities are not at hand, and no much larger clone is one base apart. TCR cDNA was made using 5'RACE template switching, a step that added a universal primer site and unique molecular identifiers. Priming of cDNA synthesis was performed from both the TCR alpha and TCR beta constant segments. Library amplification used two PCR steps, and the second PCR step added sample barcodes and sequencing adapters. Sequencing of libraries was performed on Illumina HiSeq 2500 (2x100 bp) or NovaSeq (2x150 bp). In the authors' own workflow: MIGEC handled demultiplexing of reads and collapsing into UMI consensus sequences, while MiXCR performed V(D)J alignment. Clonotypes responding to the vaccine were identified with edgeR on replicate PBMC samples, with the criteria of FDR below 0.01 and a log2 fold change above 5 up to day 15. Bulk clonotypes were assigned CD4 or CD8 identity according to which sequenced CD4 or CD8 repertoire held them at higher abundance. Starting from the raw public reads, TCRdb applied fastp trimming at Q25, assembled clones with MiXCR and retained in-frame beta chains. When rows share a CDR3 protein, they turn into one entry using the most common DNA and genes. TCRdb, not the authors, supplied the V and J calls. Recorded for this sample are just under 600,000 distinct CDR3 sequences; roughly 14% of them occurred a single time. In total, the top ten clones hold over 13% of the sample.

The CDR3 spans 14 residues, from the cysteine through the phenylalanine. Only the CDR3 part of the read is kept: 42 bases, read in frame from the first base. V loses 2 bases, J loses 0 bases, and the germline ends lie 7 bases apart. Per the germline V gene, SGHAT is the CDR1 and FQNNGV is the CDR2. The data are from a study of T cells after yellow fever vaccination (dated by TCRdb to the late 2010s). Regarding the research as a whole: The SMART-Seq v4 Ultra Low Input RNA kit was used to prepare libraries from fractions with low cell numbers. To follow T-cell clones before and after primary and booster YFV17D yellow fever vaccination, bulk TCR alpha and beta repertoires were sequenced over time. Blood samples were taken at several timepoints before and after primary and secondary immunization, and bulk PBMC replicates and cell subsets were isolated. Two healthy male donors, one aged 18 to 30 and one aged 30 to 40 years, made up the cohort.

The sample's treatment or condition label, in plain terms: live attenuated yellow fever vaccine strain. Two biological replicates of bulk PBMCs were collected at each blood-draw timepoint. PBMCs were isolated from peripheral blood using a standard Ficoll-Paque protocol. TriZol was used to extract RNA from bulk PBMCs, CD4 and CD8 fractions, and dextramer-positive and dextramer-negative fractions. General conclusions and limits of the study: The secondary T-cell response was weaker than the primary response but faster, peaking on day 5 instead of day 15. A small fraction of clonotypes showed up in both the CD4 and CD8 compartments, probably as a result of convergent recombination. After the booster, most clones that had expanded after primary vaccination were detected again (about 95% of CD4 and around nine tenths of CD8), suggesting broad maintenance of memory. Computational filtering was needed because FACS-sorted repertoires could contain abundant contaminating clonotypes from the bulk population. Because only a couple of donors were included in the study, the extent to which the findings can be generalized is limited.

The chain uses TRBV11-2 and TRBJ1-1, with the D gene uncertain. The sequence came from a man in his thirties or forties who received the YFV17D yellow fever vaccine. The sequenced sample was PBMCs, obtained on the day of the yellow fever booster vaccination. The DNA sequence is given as TGTGCCAGCAGCTTAAGTTCAGTGAACACTGAAGCTTTCTTT. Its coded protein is CASSLSSVNTEAFF.